This is a list of T cell receptor beta chains from one sample in a study of response to subunit inactivated influenza vaccine. MiXCR, applied by TCRdb to the RT-PCR reads, yields one record per CDR3 protein. Of 450,000 to 700,000 distinct CDR3 sequences listed, around 13% are singletons. The material sequenced was PBMCs from blood, taken about 11 days after vaccination. The receptors come from a man aged 45-65 years who received an inactivated influenza vaccine. CDR3s include the opening cysteine and the closing phenylalanine or tryptophan. A D gene is named only where the DNA matches it firmly. Not all rows give a size; the values are once, few, many and, for expanded clones, a class.

j_gene	abundance	v_gene	d_gene	CDR3nt	CDR3aa
TRBJ1-1	NA	TRBV28	NA	TGTGCCAGCAGCAGGAGGGGGTACACTGAAGCTTTCTTT	CASSRRGYTEAFF
TRBJ2-1	few	TRBV7-7	TRBD2	TGTGCCAGCAGCTTAGGGGAACTAGCGCCAAACAATGAGCAGTTCTTC	CASSLGELAPNNEQFF
TRBJ2-3	few	TRBV12-3/TRBV12-4	NA	TGTGCCAGCAGTTTCCCCGGAGACCGAAGCACAGATACGCAGTATTTT	CASSFPGDRSTDTQYF
TRBJ1-2	few	TRBV7-2	NA	TGTGCCAGCAGCCGATTAGGGGGGGAGTTTGGCTACACCTTC	CASSRLGGEFGYTF
TRBJ2-5	many	TRBV29-1	NA	TGCAGCGTATTAGGAGGGGGCGCGGGTGAGACCCAGTACTTC	CSVLGGGAGETQYF
TRBJ2-3	NA	TRBV18	TRBD1	TGTGCCAGCTCACCCTTAAGACAGGGAACAACAGATACGCAGTATTTT	CASSPLRQGTTDTQYF
TRBJ2-1	few	TRBV4-2	NA	TGTGCCAGCAGCCATAGTATCGGGGGTATCAAAAATGAGCAGTTCTTC	CASSHSIGGIKNEQFF
TRBJ1-3	NA	TRBV4-1	NA	TGCGCCAGCAGCCAACAACAGGGCTCTGGAAACACCATATATTTT	CASSQQQGSGNTIYF
TRBJ2-1	many	TRBV24-1	NA	TGTGCCACCTCGCCAGCGGGCAATGAGCAGTTCTTC	CATSPAGNEQFF
TRBJ1-1	few	TRBV4-3	TRBD1	TGCGCCAGCAGCCAACTGGGACAGGGATCCACTGAAGCTTTCTTT	CASSQLGQGSTEAFF
TRBJ1-1	few	TRBV6-6	NA	TGTGCCACCGAGGCCGGACGGGGAGCTTTCTTT	CATEAGRGAFF
TRBJ2-7	few	TRBV10-3	TRBD1	TGTGCCATCAGTACAAATCCGGGACAGTCCTACGAGCAGTACTTC	CAISTNPGQSYEQYF
TRBJ2-7	NA	TRBV28	TRBD1	TGTGCCAGCAGTTTATCGCCCGTAGGGACAGACTCCTACGAGCAGTACTTC	CASSLSPVGTDSYEQYF
TRBJ2-7	few	TRBV14	TRBD2	TGTGCCAGCAGCCAAGATCTGTGGAGCGGGAGGAGAGACGAGCAGTACTTC	CASSQDLWSGRRDEQYF
TRBJ2-1	few	TRBV7-2	NA	TGTGCCAGCAGCTTAGCGGGATGGTCCTACAATGAGCAGTTCTTC	CASSLAGWSYNEQFF
TRBJ2-3	NA	TRBV20-1	TRBD2	TGCAGTGCTCGGGTGGCTAGCGGGAGTGCAGCAGGCACAGATACGCAGTATTTT	CSARVASGSAAGTDTQYF
TRBJ1-5	few	TRBV12-3/TRBV12-4	TRBD1	TGTGCCAGCAGTGGGGGACAGCTCAATCAGCCCCAGCATTTT	CASSGGQLNQPQHF
TRBJ2-7	few	TRBV4-2	NA	TGTGCCAGCAGCCAGGAGGGGGGACTACTATCCTACGAGCAGTACTTC	CASSQEGGLLSYEQYF
TRBJ2-3	NA	TRBV12-5	NA	TGTGCTAGGACCGGCGAAACCTTTACGCAGTATTTT	CARTGETFTQYF
TRBJ1-2	NA	TRBV27	TRBD1	TGTGCCAGCACCCTAAACGGACAGGTTAACTATGGCTACACCTTC	CASTLNGQVNYGYTF
TRBJ2-1	few	TRBV6-2/TRBV6-3	TRBD1	TGTGCCAGCAGTTACATGGACAGGTCCTACAATGAGCAGTTCTTC	CASSYMDRSYNEQFF
TRBJ2-4	many	TRBV28	NA	TGTGCCAGCAGTTTGATTAGGGGAGCCAAAAACATTCAGTACTTC	CASSLIRGAKNIQYF
TRBJ2-5	few	TRBV6-1	TRBD2	TGTGCCAGCAGACCTGGACTAGCGGGGACCCAGTACTTC	CASRPGLAGTQYF
TRBJ1-1	NA	TRBV7-9	TRBD1	TGTGCCAGCAGCTTACGTTCCGACAGGGAGGGGTCTTTCTTT	CASSLRSDREGSFF
TRBJ2-5	many	TRBV3-1	TRBD2	TGTGCCAGCAGCCAAGATCACCAAGCGGGGAAGACCCAGTACTTC	CASSQDHQAGKTQYF
TRBJ2-2	few	TRBV5-6	TRBD1	TGTGCCAGCAGCTTGGAGGACAGGGCCACCGGGGAGCTGTTTTTT	CASSLEDRATGELFF
TRBJ1-3	NA	TRBV7-2	NA	TGTGCCAGCAGCTTTACTACATTTCGGGGAAACACCATATATTTT	CASSFTTFRGNTIYF
TRBJ2-3	few	TRBV12-3/TRBV12-4	NA	TGTGCCAGTCGTAGGGAGGACACGCAGTATTTT	CASRREDTQYF
TRBJ2-1	many	TRBV7-9	NA	TGTGCCAGCAGTACCCGGCTCGAGCAGTTCTTC	CASSTRLEQFF
TRBJ2-3	NA	TRBV6-2/TRBV6-3	TRBD2	TGTGCCAGCAGTGGACTAGCGGGGGGCAGACTTACGCAGTATTTT	CASSGLAGGRLTQYF
TRBJ2-7	few	TRBV3-1	NA	TGTGCCAGCAGCCGGGACACAAAGACCTACGAGCAGTACTTC	CASSRDTKTYEQYF
TRBJ1-4	few	TRBV6-2/TRBV6-3	NA	TGTGCCAGCAGTCCCGCGGATGAAAAACTGTTTTTT	CASSPADEKLFF
TRBJ2-3	few	TRBV7-2	NA	TGTGCCAGCAGCACAACAGGGATCGGCACAGATACGCAGTATTTT	CASSTTGIGTDTQYF
TRBJ2-7	few	TRBV7-9	NA	TGTGCCAGCAGCTTTCCAGGGGCACCCTACGAGCAGTACTTC	CASSFPGAPYEQYF
TRBJ2-7	few	TRBV3-1	TRBD2	TGTGCCAGCAGCCCTTCCGGGAGGGGTGGGGGAGAGCAGTACTTC	CASSPSGRGGGEQYF
TRBJ1-4	many	TRBV4-2	NA	TGTGCCAGCAGCCAAGAGAGAAACCGAGCCCATGAAAAACTGTTTTTT	CASSQERNRAHEKLFF
TRBJ1-2	NA	TRBV5-1	TRBD1	TGCGCCAGCAGCTCGACAGGGGAGGGCGGCTACACCTTC	CASSSTGEGGYTF
TRBJ2-3	many	TRBV3-1	NA	TGTGCCAGCTCCATCCGCACAGATACGCAGTATTTT	CASSIRTDTQYF
TRBJ1-1	few	TRBV6-5	TRBD1	TGTGCCAGCAGTTACTCGAACAGGGGCATGAACACTGAAGCTTTCTTT	CASSYSNRGMNTEAFF
TRBJ1-1	many	TRBV6-1	TRBD1	TGTGCCAGCACAAGGGGACAGGGTTACGGAACTGAAGCTTTCTTT	CASTRGQGYGTEAFF
TRBJ2-2	NA	TRBV29-1	NA	TGCAGCGTTGCTTTCGGGACACCGAACACCGGGGAGCTGTTTTTT	CSVAFGTPNTGELFF
TRBJ1-2	many	TRBV3-1	NA	TGTGCCAGCAGCCAAGGGGCAAGCGGCTACACCTTC	CASSQGASGYTF
TRBJ1-1	many	TRBV18	TRBD1	TGTGCCAGCTCACTTACAGGGGCAGGTGAAGCTTTCTTT	CASSLTGAGEAFF
TRBJ2-1	many	TRBV5-5	TRBD1	TGTGCCAGCAGCACGAGGGGACAGGGCGCAAATGAGCAGTTCTTC	CASSTRGQGANEQFF
TRBJ2-5	many	TRBV7-9	NA	TGTGCCAGCAGCCTTAGCGGTACGCCCCAAGAGACCCAGTACTTC	CASSLSGTPQETQYF
TRBJ1-1	NA	TRBV5-1	TRBD1	TGCGCCAGCAGCTTGAAGGGGGCGAACACTGAAGCTTTCTTT	CASSLKGANTEAFF
TRBJ2-3	NA	TRBV10-3	NA	TGTGCCATCAGTCCAGGAATTTCTAGCACAGATACGCAGTATTTT	CAISPGISSTDTQYF
TRBJ2-7	NA	TRBV5-1	NA	TGCGCCAGCCGTCTGGAGGGAGTACCCCTCTACGAGCAGTACTTC	CASRLEGVPLYEQYF
TRBJ1-1	NA	TRBV29-1	TRBD1	TGCAGCGTTGAGCCCGGCGGCAGGGGGCGAAGCACTGAAGCTTTCTTT	CSVEPGGRGRSTEAFF
TRBJ1-6	NA	TRBV30	TRBD1	TGTGCCTGGAGTGTGAGGGACAGGGGGAATTCACCCCTCCACTTT	CAWSVRDRGNSPLHF
TRBJ2-3	few	TRBV20-1	TRBD2	TGCAGTGCTGAACGGACTAGCGGGAGGACGCAGTATTTT	CSAERTSGRTQYF
TRBJ1-1	few	TRBV15	TRBD1	TGTGCCACGACGCTAGGTACGGGACAGAGATATACTGAAGCTTTCTTT	CATTLGTGQRYTEAFF
TRBJ2-3	few	TRBV4-3	NA	TGCGCCAGCAGCCCACAGAGGACAGATACGCAGTATTTT	CASSPQRTDTQYF
TRBJ1-1	NA	TRBV30	NA	TGTGCCTGGAGAAATCAGCTGAACACTGAAGCTTTCTTT	CAWRNQLNTEAFF
TRBJ2-6	few	TRBV3-1	NA	TGTGCCAGCAGCCAAGGTACACGGGGATCTGGGGCCAACGTCCTGACTTTC	CASSQGTRGSGANVLTF
TRBJ2-1	NA	TRBV19	TRBD1	TGTGCCAGTAGTATAGTGTTCCCGGGACAGGTCTACAATGAGCAGTTCTTC	CASSIVFPGQVYNEQFF